One and the same sample provided the 5 T cell receptor beta chains below, sequenced in a study of naive and memory T cell subsets (dated by TCRdb to about 2017). The library was prepared using 5' RACE. TCRdb shows the sequencer as Illumina MiSeq. The ligated cDNA was amplified in four rounds of PCR with nested alpha and beta constant region primers together with the SP2 primer. The public reads were quality trimmed at Q25 with fastp and then assembled into clones with MiXCR by TCRdb, keeping productive beta chains. Each entry is one CDR3 protein sequence, shown with its most common DNA and genes. The sample table holds over 45,000 distinct CDR3 sequences, of which approximately 4.5% were seen once. The top ten clones comprise around 0.8% of the sample. The study described a robust, sensitive protocol for amplifying, sequencing and analyzing TCRs, using 3' ligation of a UMI-containing oligonucleotide to TCR cDNA.

The receptors stem from a female donor in good health.

The sample holds many counts of this clonotype. The V call is TRBV12-3 or TRBV12-4, the J call TRBJ2-1, with 10 bases matching TRBD2. V lost 2 bases and J lost 8; bases outside the gene matches: 9. CDR3 length: 16 residues. In DNA form, the CDR3 reads TGTGCCAGCAGTTTACTAGCGGGGGTTGGGTACGATGAGCAGTTCTTC. This gives the protein CASSLLAGVGYDEQFF.

In its sample, this clonotype was seen many times. The chain is built from TRBV5-1 and TRBJ2-3, with TRBD1 identical over 7 bases. This CDR3 region has 14 residues. V trimming: 6 bases; J trimming: 4 bases; junction bases outside the gene matches: 8. CDR1 SGHRS and CDR2 YFSETQ come from the germline V gene. CDR3 nucleotide sequence: TGCGCCAGCACCGACTTACAGGGGCCAGATACGCAGTATTTT. Encoded protein: CASTDLQGPDTQYF. The whole variable domain, remainder taken from reference TRBV5-1 and TRBJ2-3, is KAGVTQTPRYLIKTRGQQVTLSCSPISGHRSVSWYQQTPGQGLQFLFEYFSETQRNKGNFPGRFSGRQFSNSRSEMNVSTLELGDSALYLCASTDLQGPDTQYFGPGTRLTVL.

The chain is built from TRBV5-4 and TRBJ1-4; D unclear. The CDR3 extends over 14 amino acids. V was trimmed by 4 bases and J by 4 bases, leaving 11 bases between them. CDR1 and CDR2 from the germline V gene are SGHNT and YYREEE (reference sequence). CDR3 sequence reads: CASSLGGSNEKLFF. The CDR3 DNA sequence: TGTGCCAGCAGCCTAGGCGGCAGTAATGAAAAACTGTTTTTT.

In its sample, this clonotype was seen many times. This chain joins TRBV5-1 and TRBJ2-7, with D perhaps matching TRBD2 (6 bases). Looked up from germline, CDR1 is SGHRS and CDR2 is YFSETQ. The V end lost 3 bases, the J end lost 6 bases, and 22 bases lay between the germline ends. The length of the CDR3 is 16 residues. The CDR3 is CASSYTGGARELEQYF. The CDR3 nucleotides are TGCGCCAGCAGCTACACCGGCGGGGCAAGGGAACTCGAGCAGTACTTC.

This clonotype occurred many times. The chain has TRBV5-4 and TRBJ2-7; possibly TRBD1 or TRBD2 for D (6 bases each). CDR1 and CDR2 from the germline V gene are SGHNT and YYREEE (reference sequence). The germline V and J ends were trimmed by 6 bases and 5 bases, with 15 bases remaining between them. There are 13 residues in the CDR3. For the CDR3, the DNA is TGTGCCAGCAACCAACCGGGGGCCGACGAGCAGTACTTC. Protein: CASNQPGADEQYF.